This entry features one T cell receptor beta chain sequence. Its antigen is undetermined. Other DNA sequences from this sample encode an identical CDR3 as well. The data originate from a study of cytomegalovirus exposure and HLA in healthy donors. Findings of the study overall: Roughly uniform sequencing depth across donors was assumed, possibly incorrectly. For TCR beta chains, V- and J-gene trimming was later linked to a missense DCLRE1C variant. As was reported, the HLA-A and HLA-B alleles of most subjects were accurately predicted from TCR beta sequences. Per a prior analysis, the majority of TCR beta V segments were productive roughly 87% or roughly 30% of the time.

This CDR3 region has 16 residues. V was cut by 1 base and J by 2 bases, with 13 bases left in between. Germline CDR1 is LNHDA and CDR2 is SQIVND (reference sequence). Researchers ran the PCR with 60 Vbeta and 13 Jbeta primers. Profiling relied on immunoSEQ multiplex PCR, and the TCRdb table lists in-frame clones only, not all of them. The table shows about 120,000 clones, with about 72% occurring only once. This rearrangement joins TRBV19 to TRBJ2-3; TRBD2 is a possible D gene (5 bases). This clonotype was sampled from a man aged 45-65 years in good health and CMV-seropositive. The sequenced sample was PBMCs. CDR3 protein: CASSIGGFGFTDTQYF. Written as DNA, the CDR3 is TGTGCCAGTAGTATAGGAGGGTTCGGGTTCACAGATACGCAGTATTTT.